Below, 9 T cell receptor beta chains from the same sample are listed, as sequenced in a study of T-cell memory formation after mild COVID-19. Each CDR3 protein gets one entry after TCRdb re-called the 5' RACE reads with MiXCR. The sample lists 150,000 to 200,000 distinct CDR3 sequences, about 18% seen once, with 3.5% to 5% in the top ten. The specimen was PBMCs or a T cell subset sorted from them (not recorded which). Receptor source: a young man who had mild COVID-19 (a few samples of this study predate the infection). Cell type and time point are not known.

This chain joins TRBV10-3 and TRBJ2-2; a possible D gene is TRBD1 (6 bases). The ends were cut back, 5 bases at V and 6 bases at J, with 7 bases in the middle. The CDR3 consists of 12 residues. The germline gives CDR1 ENHRY, CDR2 SYGVKD. As DNA, the CDR3 is TGTGCCATCAGTTACAGGGCCGGGGAGCTGTTTTTT. Amino acid sequence: CAISYRAGELFF.

CDR3 amino acids: CAIRGVDWNNEQFF. The CDR3 DNA reads TGTGCCATCAGGGGGGTAGACTGGAACAATGAGCAGTTCTTC. The chain uses TRBV10-3 and TRBJ2-1; D is perhaps TRBD1 or TRBD2 (5 bases each). The CDR3 is 14 amino acids. Trimming cost V 6 bases and J 5 bases, with 14 bases left between them. Germline V lookup: CDR1 ENHRY, CDR2 SYGVKD.

J is TRBJ1-2 and V is TRBV12-3 or TRBV12-4; D unresolved. The CDR3 has 13 amino acids. With 4 bases removed from V and 1 base from J, the gap between germline ends came to 7 bases. CDR3 DNA sequence: TGTGCCAGCAGTTCACAGAGTAACTATGGCTACACCTTC. Protein sequence: CASSSQSNYGYTF.

This clonotype was picked up a small number of times. The chain carries TRBV4-1 and TRBJ1-2, with D uncertain. Trimming took 4 bases from V and 8 from J, leaving 23 bases between them. The CDR3 is 16 residues long. The germline gives CDR1 MGHRA, CDR2 YSYEKL. CDR3 protein: CASSRVTRWDGFGYTF. CDR3 bases: TGCGCCAGCAGCCGCGTAACCCGCTGGGATGGGTTCGGCTACACCTTC.

The chain couples TRBV7-2 to TRBJ1-5, with a tentative D call TRBD1 (6 bases). The CDR3 has 14 residues. The germline V gene encodes CDR1 SGHTA and CDR2 FQGNSA. With 5 bases removed from V and 7 bases from J, the gap between germline ends came to 15 bases. DNA for the CDR3: TGTGCCAGCAGCCAAACAGGGCTCCGACAGCCCCAGCATTTT. It is translated as CASSQTGLRQPQHF.

This clonotype came up a few times. The chain carries TRBV20-1 and TRBJ1-1; D gene unclear. Germline V CDR1 and CDR2: DFQATT, SNEGSKA (reference sequence). The CDR3 is made up of 13 amino acids. The V end lost 0 bases, the J end lost 4 bases, and 9 bases lay between the germline ends. The CDR3 protein is CSARDPVGTEAFF. The CDR3 coding sequence is TGCAGTGCTAGAGATCCCGTGGGCACTGAAGCTTTCTTT.

This clonotype occurred a few times. The CDR3 DNA follows: TGTGCCAGTAGTACCGGGACTCCCCACAATGAGCAGTTCTTC. Its protein is CASSTGTPHNEQFF. The V gene is TRBV19, the J gene TRBJ2-1, with D perhaps TRBD2 (6 bases). The CDR3 sequence is 14 residues long. Trimming took 4 bases from V and 5 from J, leaving 12 bases between them. The V gene's germline CDR1 is LNHDA and CDR2 SQIVND (reference sequence).

The chain carries TRBV6-2 or TRBV6-3 and TRBJ2-7; D may correspond to TRBD1 or TRBD2 (5 bases each). There are 13 residues in the CDR3. Germline CDR1 reads MNHEY; CDR2 reads SVGEGT. The V gene lost 8 bases and the J gene lost 0 bases, with 11 bases spanning the gap. The CDR3 loop is CASGSGSSYEQYV. In DNA, the CDR3 is TGTGCCAGCGGGTCAGGGAGCTCCTACGAGCAGTACGTC.

At least ten counts were recorded for this clonotype. The chain links TRBV6-6 to TRBJ2-3; D unresolved. Trimming took 11 bases from V and 2 from J, leaving 8 bases between them. This CDR3 is built from 11 residues. Germline CDR1 reads MNHNY; CDR2 reads SVGAGI (reference sequence). This CDR3 reads CAVASTDTQYF. Written as DNA, the CDR3 is TGTGCCGTGGCTTCCACAGATACGCAGTATTTT.